The 14 T cell receptor beta chains in this list originate from one sample, sequenced in a study of T-cell reconstitution after alpha-beta-depleted transplantation in children. The TCRbeta library was prepared with unique molecular identifiers. Via MiXCR, TCRdb re-called the PCR reads, giving one row per CDR3 protein. The data show 200,000 to 250,000 distinct CDR3 sequences, 7.5% to 9.5% seen once. The input for sequencing was PBMCs, mostly from graft donor cells, taken 180 days after TCRalphabeta/CD19-depleted stem cell transplant. These receptors all come from a male patient under 18 who had a stem cell transplant for acute lymphoblastic leukemia, so the T cells may come from the graft donor.

This clonotype came up many times. This chain uses TRBV7-2 with TRBJ2-3; D remains ambiguous. CDR3 size: 13 residues. Deletions cut 5 bases from V and 3 bases from J, with 9 bases between. Germline V lookup: CDR1 SGHTA, CDR2 FQGNSA. The CDR3 reads CASSPQWTDTQYF. CDR3 DNA sequence: TGTGCCAGCAGCCCCCAATGGACAGATACGCAGTATTTT.

This clonotype has a handful of counts. V gene TRBV19 combines with J gene TRBJ2-4; D is unresolved. The germline V and J ends were trimmed by 1 base and 7 bases, with 8 bases remaining between them. Germline CDR1 is LNHDA and CDR2 is SQIVND (reference sequence). The CDR3 runs to 13 residues. The CDR3 here is CASSIGSLNIQYF. CDR3 coding DNA: TGTGCCAGTAGTATAGGAAGTTTGAACATTCAGTACTTC.

This clonotype appeared many times. This chain joins TRBV5-1 and TRBJ2-3, with TRBD2 matching over 9 bases. Germline V gives CDR1 SGHRS, CDR2 YFSETQ. The CDR3 spans 14 residues. Unmatched junction bases numbered 6, after V lost 5 bases and J lost 5 bases. CDR3 residues: CASSWAGGEDTQYF. The CDR3 region has the DNA TGCGCCAGCAGTTGGGCGGGAGGGGAAGATACGCAGTATTTT.

This clonotype was seen many times. The rearrangement links TRBV12-3 or TRBV12-4 to TRBJ2-5, with 9 nucleotides matching TRBD1. The J segment lost 5 bases and the V segment lost 4 bases, leaving 11 bases of the junction unmatched. This CDR3 region has 16 residues. The CDR3 DNA reads TGTGCCAGCAGTTCCCGGGACAGGGAAGGGGGTGAGACCCAGTACTTC. It specifies CASSSRDREGGETQYF.

This clonotype has only a few counts. The chain links TRBV11-2 to TRBJ2-1; D is unclear. Trimming stripped 1 base from V and 10 bases from J, with 11 bases between. CDR1 is SGHAT, CDR2 FQNNGV, per germline. The CDR3 extends over 13 amino acids. The CDR3 protein is CASSLARWQEQFF. The DNA for the CDR3 is TGTGCCAGCAGCTTAGCCCGGTGGCAGGAGCAGTTCTTC. Using reference TRBV11-2 and TRBJ2-1 for the parts outside the CDR3, the full variable domain is EAGVAQSPRYKIIEKRQSVAFWCNPISGHATLYWYQQILGQGPKLLIQFQNNGVVDDSQLPKDRFSAERLKGVDSTLKIQPAKLEDSAVYLCASSLARWQEQFFGPGTRLTVL.

Worth noting for this clonotype: A much larger clonotype is one base distant, so this may be a read error. V gene TRBV12-3 or TRBV12-4 combines with J gene TRBJ2-3; D remains unclear. CDR3 size: 16 residues. V shed 3 bases and J shed 2 bases, with 15 bases lying between them. CDR3 residues: CASSFFIRSVTDTQYF. The DNA for the CDR3 is TGTGCCAGCAGTTTTTTTATCCGGTCAGTCACAGATACGCAGTATTTT.

The chain joins TRBV6-5 to TRBJ2-2; 8 nucleotides align to TRBD2. The junction had 2 bases not matched to a gene; V was cut back by 0 bases and J by 2 bases. This CDR3 has 16 residues. CDR1 and CDR2 from the germline V gene are MNHEY and SVGAGI. The CDR3 DNA reads as TGTGCCAGCAGTTACTCGAGCGGGGGAAACACCGGGGAGCTGTTTTTT. Amino acids: CASSYSSGGNTGELFF.

This clonotype was detected ten times or more. The rearrangement links TRBV25-1 to TRBJ2-5, with D perhaps assigned TRBD1 or TRBD2 (5 bases each). Deletions cut 3 bases from V and 5 bases from J, with 13 bases between. The CDR3 has 14 amino acids. Germline loops: CDR1 MGHDK, CDR2 SYGVNS. CDR3: CASSDTRGPETQYF. The CDR3 DNA reads TGTGCCAGCAGTGACACTAGGGGACCTGAGACCCAGTACTTC.

The rearrangement joins TRBV6-1 to TRBJ1-2; tentative D call: TRBD1 (6 bases). The V gene lost 5 bases and the J gene lost 8 bases, with 21 bases spanning the gap. This CDR3 is built from 15 residues. Germline CDR1 is MNHNS and CDR2 is SASEGT. The CDR3: CASSTTAGHPYGYTF. As DNA, the CDR3 is TGTGCCAGCAGTACCACGGCGGGACATCCTTACGGCTACACCTTC.

Many counts were recorded for this clonotype. The chain recombines TRBV9 with TRBJ1-1; TRBD1 might be the D (6 bases). The germline CDR1 and CDR2 sequences are SGDLS and YYNGEE. V lost 0 bases, J lost 0 bases, and 9 bases lay in between. The CDR3 is made up of 15 amino acids. CDR3 sequence reads: CASSVGTVLNTEAFF. CDR3 DNA: TGTGCCAGCAGCGTAGGGACAGTTCTGAACACTGAAGCTTTCTTT.

Comment on this clonotype: A much larger clone differs from this one at a single base, so this may be a read error. The CDR3 region is CASSPSPGFTGDLFF. The CDR3 coding sequence is TGTGCCAGCAGCCCTTCTCCGGGATTCACCGGGGACCTGTTTTTT. The V call is TRBV3-1, the J call TRBJ2-2; D could derive from TRBD1 or TRBD2 (5 bases each). Per the germline V gene, CDR1 is LGHDT and CDR2 is YNNKEL (reference sequence). This CDR3 is 15 amino acids long.

This clonotype was seen many times. The chain is built from TRBV21-1 and TRBJ2-4; the tabulated D call, TRBD2, remains unverified against the DNA. TRBV21-1 is flagged as a pseudogene. The CDR3 is 20 residues long. The CDR3: CASSPPTSSGRAPAKNIQYF. CDR3 in DNA: TGTGCCAGCAGCCCACCCACTTCTAGCGGGAGGGCCCCGGCCAAAAACATTCAGTACTTC.

The V call is TRBV4-1, the J call TRBJ1-2; no firm D call. This CDR3 has 16 amino acids. The germline CDR1 and CDR2 sequences are MGHRA and YSYEKL. The V end lost 0 bases, the J end lost 4 bases, and 15 bases lay between the germline ends. The CDR3, as DNA: TGCGCCAGCAGCCAAGATGGGAGTGAGGGCCTCTATGGCTACACCTTC. Amino acid sequence: CASSQDGSEGLYGYTF.

This clonotype was observed many times. The chain combines TRBV10-3 with TRBJ2-7; 12 bases are a match to TRBD2. Germline V gene data show CDR1 as ENHRY and CDR2 as SYGVKD. The CDR3 totals 15 residues. Trimming cost V 0 bases and J 4 bases; bases outside gene matches: 1. The CDR3 here is CAISESLAGGYEQYF. CDR3 nucleotides: TGTGCCATCAGTGAGTCCCTAGCGGGGGGGTACGAGCAGTACTTC.